This T cell receptor beta chain was recovered during a study of blood T cells in healthy people across ages. A second PCR, run for about 6 to 12 cycles, used a sample-barcoded 5' primer plus a J-beta primer mix. Template switching added a 12-random-nucleotide identifier to every cDNA molecule. TCRdb re-derived calls from the 5' RACE reads in MiXCR, one entry per CDR3 protein. This table has around 1,900,000 distinct CDR3 sequences, around 40% appearing once. This clonotype appeared a few times. Its antigen is undetermined. Points from the study as a whole: Investigators viewed diversity estimates from one million T cells as underestimates, the study reported. With naive T cell percentage, TCR beta diversity showed a strong correlation. Long-lived donors exceeded aged donors in naive CD4+ cells and diversity.

Sequencing used blood. This TCR was sampled from a human donor in good health.

CDR3 protein: CSARDMADTQYF. The CDR3 DNA sequence: TGCAGTGCTAGAGATATGGCAGATACGCAGTATTTT. The chain carries TRBV20-1 and TRBJ2-3; unclear D gene. Per the germline V gene, CDR1 is DFQATT and CDR2 is SNEGSKA (reference sequence). The germline V and J ends were trimmed by 0 bases and 4 bases, with 5 bases remaining between them. The CDR3 has 12 amino acids.